This record covers a single TCR beta chain. The data are from a study of T cells in tuberculosis. On the study more broadly: CD1B tetramers identified T cells specific for mycobacterial lipid GMM.

Method: immunoSEQ multiplex PCR; TCRdb's copy keeps in-frame clones and lacks some. The sample includes 70,000 to 95,000 clones, approximately 91% of them seen just once. Thawed, overnight-rested PBMC were stained with GMM-loaded CD1B tetramer, viability dye and anti-CD3, then sorted. C32 glucose monomycolate from Rhodococcus equi was loaded onto the CD1B tetramers. Deletions cut 2 bases from V and 2 bases from J, with 18 bases between. The germline V gene has CDR1 LNHDA and CDR2 SQIVND (reference sequence). The CDR3 consists of 18 residues. The rearrangement links TRBV19 to TRBJ2-2; possible D gene TRBD2, 7 bases. This clonotype originated in an adult woman with latent tuberculosis. Sequencing used CD1b-GMM tetramer-negative cells sorted from PBMCs. The DNA for the CDR3 is TGTGCCAGTAGTATACGTAGGGGGGGGACTCTAAACACCGGGGAGCTGTTTTTT. Amino acid sequence: CASSIRRGGTLNTGELFF.